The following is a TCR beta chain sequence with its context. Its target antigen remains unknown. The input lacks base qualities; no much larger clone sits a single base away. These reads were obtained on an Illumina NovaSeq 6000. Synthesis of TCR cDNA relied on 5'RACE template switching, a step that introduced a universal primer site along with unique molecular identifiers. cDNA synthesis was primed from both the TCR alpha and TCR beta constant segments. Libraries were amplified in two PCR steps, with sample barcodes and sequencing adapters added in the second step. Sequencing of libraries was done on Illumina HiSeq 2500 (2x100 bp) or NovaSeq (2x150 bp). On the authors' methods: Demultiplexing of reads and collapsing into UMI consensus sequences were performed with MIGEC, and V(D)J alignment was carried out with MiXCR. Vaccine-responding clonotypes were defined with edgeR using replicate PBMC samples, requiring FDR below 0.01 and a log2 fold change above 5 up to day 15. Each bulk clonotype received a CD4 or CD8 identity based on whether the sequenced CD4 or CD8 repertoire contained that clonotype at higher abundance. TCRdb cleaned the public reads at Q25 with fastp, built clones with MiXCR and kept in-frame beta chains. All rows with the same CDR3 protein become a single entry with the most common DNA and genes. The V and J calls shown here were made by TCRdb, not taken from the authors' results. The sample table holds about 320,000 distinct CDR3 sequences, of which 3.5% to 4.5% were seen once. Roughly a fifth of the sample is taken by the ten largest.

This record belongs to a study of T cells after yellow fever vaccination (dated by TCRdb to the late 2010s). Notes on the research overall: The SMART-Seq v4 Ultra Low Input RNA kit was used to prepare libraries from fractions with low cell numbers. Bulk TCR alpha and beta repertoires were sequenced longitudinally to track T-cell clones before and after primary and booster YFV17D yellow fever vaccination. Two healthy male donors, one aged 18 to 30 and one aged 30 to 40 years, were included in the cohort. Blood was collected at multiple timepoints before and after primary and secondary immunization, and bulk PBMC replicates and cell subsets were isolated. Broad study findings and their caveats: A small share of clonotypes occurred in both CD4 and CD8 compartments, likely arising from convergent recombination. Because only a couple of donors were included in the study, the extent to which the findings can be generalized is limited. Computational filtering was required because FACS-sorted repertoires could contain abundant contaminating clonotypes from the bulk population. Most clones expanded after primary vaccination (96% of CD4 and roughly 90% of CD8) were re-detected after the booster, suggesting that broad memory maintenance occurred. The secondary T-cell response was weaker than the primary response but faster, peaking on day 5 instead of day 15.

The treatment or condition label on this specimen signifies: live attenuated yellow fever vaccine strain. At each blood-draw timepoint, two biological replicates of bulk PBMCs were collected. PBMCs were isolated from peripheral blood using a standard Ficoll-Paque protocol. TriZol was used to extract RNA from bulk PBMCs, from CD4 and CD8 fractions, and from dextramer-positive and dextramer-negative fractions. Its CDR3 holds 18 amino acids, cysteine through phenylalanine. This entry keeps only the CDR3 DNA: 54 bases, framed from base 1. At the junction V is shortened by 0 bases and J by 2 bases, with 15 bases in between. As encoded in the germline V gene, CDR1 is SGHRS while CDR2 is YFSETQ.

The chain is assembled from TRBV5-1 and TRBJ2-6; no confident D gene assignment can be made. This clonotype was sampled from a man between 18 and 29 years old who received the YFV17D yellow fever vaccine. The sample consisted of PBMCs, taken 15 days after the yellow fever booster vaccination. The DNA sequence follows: TGCGCCAGCAGCTTGGAGGGCCAGAACAACCCTGGGGCCAACGTCCTGACTTTC. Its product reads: CASSLEGQNNPGANVLTF. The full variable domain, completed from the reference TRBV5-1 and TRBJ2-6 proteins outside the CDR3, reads KAGVTQTPRYLIKTRGQQVTLSCSPISGHRSVSWYQQTPGQGLQFLFEYFSETQRNKGNFPGRFSGRQFSNSRSEMNVSTLELGDSALYLCASSLEGQNNPGANVLTFGAGSRLTVL.